The rows below give T cell receptor beta chains drawn from one sample of a study of T cells after yellow fever vaccination. TCRdb recomputed calls from the 5' RACE reads with MiXCR, one row per CDR3 protein. The table lists approximately 550,000 distinct CDR3 sequences, 19% of them singletons. The material sequenced was PBMCs, taken 15 days after the yellow fever booster vaccination. The receptors come from a man aged 25 to 40 who received the YFV17D yellow fever vaccine. CDR3s include the opening cysteine and the closing phenylalanine or tryptophan. Fields, in order: D gene, clone size, J gene, V gene, CDR3 protein, CDR3 DNA. The D gene is left open where the match is weak. Rows give clone size only sometimes, using once, few, many, or a class for an expanded clone.

d_call: TRBD2; clone_size: few; j_call: TRBJ2-7; v_call: TRBV5-4; cdr3_aa: CASSLSSGRARYEQYF; cdr3_nt: TGTGCCAGCAGCTTGTCCAGCGGGAGGGCCAGGTACGAGCAGTACTTC
d_call: .; clone_size: .; j_call: TRBJ1-2; v_call: TRBV18; cdr3_aa: CASSPLAGPADYGYTF; cdr3_nt: TGTGCCAGCTCACCACTCGCGGGCCCTGCGGACTATGGCTACACCTTC
d_call: TRBD1; clone_size: .; j_call: TRBJ2-7; v_call: TRBV6-5; cdr3_aa: CASSYSGDSSYEQYF; cdr3_nt: TGTGCCAGCAGTTACTCGGGGGACAGCTCCTACGAGCAGTACTTC
d_call: .; clone_size: .; j_call: TRBJ2-7; v_call: TRBV4-2; cdr3_aa: CASSQVSGPRGIEQYF; cdr3_nt: TGTGCCAGCAGCCAAGTTTCGGGCCCGAGGGGGATCGAGCAGTACTTC
d_call: .; clone_size: .; j_call: TRBJ2-7; v_call: TRBV7-2; cdr3_aa: CASSRDGQEQYF; cdr3_nt: TGTGCCAGCAGCCGGGACGGGCAGGAGCAGTACTTC
d_call: TRBD2; clone_size: many; j_call: TRBJ2-1; v_call: TRBV7-2; cdr3_aa: CASSSGLAAYNEQFF; cdr3_nt: TGTGCCAGCAGCTCGGGACTAGCGGCTTACAATGAGCAGTTCTTC
d_call: .; clone_size: .; j_call: TRBJ2-5; v_call: TRBV18; cdr3_aa: CASSTGAETQYF; cdr3_nt: TGTGCCAGCTCAACGGGCGCGGAGACCCAGTACTTC
d_call: TRBD2; clone_size: few; j_call: TRBJ2-3; v_call: TRBV6-2/TRBV6-3; cdr3_aa: CASSLARREEADTQYF; cdr3_nt: TGTGCCAGCAGTCTAGCACGGCGGGAGGAGGCAGATACGCAGTATTTT
d_call: TRBD2; clone_size: .; j_call: TRBJ2-3; v_call: TRBV12-3/TRBV12-4; cdr3_aa: CASSYGRATDTQYF; cdr3_nt: TGTGCCAGCAGTTACGGGAGGGCGACAGATACGCAGTATTTT
d_call: TRBD1; clone_size: few; j_call: TRBJ2-2; v_call: TRBV5-8; cdr3_aa: CASSSGQFLTGELFF; cdr3_nt: TGTGCCAGCAGCTCGGGACAGTTTTTAACCGGGGAGCTGTTTTTT
d_call: .; clone_size: few; j_call: TRBJ2-3; v_call: TRBV28; cdr3_aa: CASSFLGRAPARKDTQYF; cdr3_nt: TGTGCCAGCAGTTTTTTGGGCAGGGCCCCCGCGCGGAAAGATACGCAGTATTTT
d_call: .; clone_size: few; j_call: TRBJ1-3; v_call: TRBV6-5; cdr3_aa: CASSYSIKATGGNTIYF; cdr3_nt: TGTGCCAGCAGTTACTCGATCAAAGCGACAGGTGGAAACACCATATATTTT
d_call: .; clone_size: few; j_call: TRBJ1-5; v_call: TRBV6-5; cdr3_aa: CASSNLGTSAGNQPQHF; cdr3_nt: TGTGCCAGCAGTAACCTCGGGACGTCAGCGGGCAATCAGCCCCAGCATTTT
d_call: TRBD2; clone_size: many; j_call: TRBJ2-1; v_call: TRBV29-1; cdr3_aa: CSGALREVYNEQFF; cdr3_nt: TGCAGCGGGGCATTGCGGGAGGTGTACAATGAGCAGTTCTTC
d_call: .; clone_size: .; j_call: TRBJ1-3; v_call: TRBV28; cdr3_aa: CASSFTRSGNTIYF; cdr3_nt: TGTGCCAGCAGTTTTACCCGCTCTGGAAACACCATATATTTT
d_call: TRBD2; clone_size: .; j_call: TRBJ2-5; v_call: TRBV7-2; cdr3_aa: CASSLRAGVRETQYF; cdr3_nt: TGTGCCAGCAGCCTCCGAGCGGGAGTAAGAGAGACCCAGTACTTC
d_call: .; clone_size: few; j_call: TRBJ2-5; v_call: TRBV10-3; cdr3_aa: CAISESNRVETQYF; cdr3_nt: TGTGCCATCAGTGAGTCTAATAGGGTCGAGACCCAGTACTTC
d_call: .; clone_size: many; j_call: TRBJ2-5; v_call: TRBV12-3/TRBV12-4; cdr3_aa: CASSFDRETQYF; cdr3_nt: TGTGCCAGCAGTTTTGACCGGGAGACCCAGTACTTC
d_call: .; clone_size: .; j_call: TRBJ2-2; v_call: TRBV27; cdr3_aa: CASRLGWGPGTGELFF; cdr3_nt: TGTGCCAGCAGACTAGGGTGGGGGCCGGGAACCGGGGAGCTGTTTTTT
d_call: .; clone_size: .; j_call: TRBJ2-7; v_call: TRBV4-1; cdr3_aa: CASSQGAGNLYEQYF; cdr3_nt: TGCGCCAGCAGCCAAGGGGCAGGGAACCTTTACGAGCAGTACTTC
d_call: TRBD2; clone_size: .; j_call: TRBJ2-2; v_call: TRBV7-2; cdr3_aa: CASSGSGANTGELFF; cdr3_nt: TGTGCCAGCAGCGGAAGCGGGGCGAACACCGGGGAGCTGTTTTTT
d_call: TRBD1; clone_size: few; j_call: TRBJ1-6; v_call: TRBV5-1; cdr3_aa: CASSTGQGTYSPLHF; cdr3_nt: TGCGCCAGCAGCACCGGACAGGGTACATACTCACCCCTCCACTTT
d_call: TRBD1; clone_size: few; j_call: TRBJ2-1; v_call: TRBV7-6; cdr3_aa: CASSQDRGGVEQFF; cdr3_nt: TGTGCCAGCAGCCAGGACAGGGGGGGAGTTGAGCAGTTCTTC
d_call: .; clone_size: .; j_call: TRBJ2-3; v_call: TRBV19; cdr3_aa: CASSIDLRDTQYF; cdr3_nt: TGTGCCAGTAGTATAGATCTCCGGGATACGCAGTATTTT
d_call: .; clone_size: few; j_call: TRBJ1-2; v_call: TRBV3-1; cdr3_aa: CASSSLSPTAGYTF; cdr3_nt: TGTGCCAGCAGCTCCCTCTCCCCGACGGCTGGCTACACCTTC
d_call: TRBD2; clone_size: .; j_call: TRBJ2-3; v_call: TRBV5-5; cdr3_aa: CASLLAGTDTQYF; cdr3_nt: TGTGCCAGCTTACTAGCGGGGACAGATACGCAGTATTTT
d_call: TRBD2; clone_size: .; j_call: TRBJ2-3; v_call: TRBV6-1; cdr3_aa: CASSEADAGVDTQYF; cdr3_nt: TGTGCCAGCAGTGAAGCGGACGCGGGGGTAGATACGCAGTATTTT
d_call: .; clone_size: few; j_call: TRBJ2-5; v_call: TRBV6-5; cdr3_aa: CASSSKTTQETQYF; cdr3_nt: TGTGCCAGCAGTTCAAAGACTACCCAAGAGACCCAGTACTTC
d_call: .; clone_size: .; j_call: TRBJ2-7; v_call: TRBV7-8; cdr3_aa: CASSSDTLYEQYF; cdr3_nt: TGTGCCAGCAGCTCGGACACACTTTACGAGCAGTACTTC
d_call: TRBD2; clone_size: few; j_call: TRBJ2-1; v_call: TRBV6-5; cdr3_aa: CASLDGSGNSEQFF; cdr3_nt: TGTGCCAGCCTCGACGGGAGCGGGAATAGCGAGCAGTTCTTC
d_call: .; clone_size: .; j_call: TRBJ2-7; v_call: TRBV6-2/TRBV6-3; cdr3_aa: CASKKGSISYEQYF; cdr3_nt: TGTGCCAGCAAGAAGGGGTCAATCTCCTACGAGCAGTACTTC
d_call: .; clone_size: .; j_call: TRBJ2-1; v_call: TRBV6-5; cdr3_aa: CASSYDPAGTRYNEQFF; cdr3_nt: TGTGCCAGCAGTTACGACCCGGCGGGGACCCGCTACAATGAGCAGTTCTTC
d_call: TRBD1; clone_size: .; j_call: TRBJ2-7; v_call: TRBV18; cdr3_aa: CASSPDRVYEQYF; cdr3_nt: TGTGCCAGCTCACCCGACAGGGTCTACGAGCAGTACTTC
d_call: .; clone_size: .; j_call: TRBJ2-7; v_call: TRBV11-2; cdr3_aa: CASSLAPGLPGHEQYF; cdr3_nt: TGTGCCAGCAGCTTAGCTCCGGGACTCCCTGGCCACGAGCAGTACTTC
d_call: .; clone_size: .; j_call: TRBJ2-7; v_call: TRBV7-2; cdr3_aa: CASSLVGGPDSYEQYF; cdr3_nt: TGTGCCAGCAGCTTGGTCGGCGGCCCCGACTCCTACGAGCAGTACTTC
d_call: TRBD2; clone_size: few; j_call: TRBJ2-2; v_call: TRBV7-9; cdr3_aa: CASSLPSGSGELFF; cdr3_nt: TGTGCCAGCAGCTTGCCTAGCGGGTCCGGGGAGCTGTTTTTT
d_call: TRBD1; clone_size: .; j_call: TRBJ2-5; v_call: TRBV10-3; cdr3_aa: CAISDRTGGRETQYF; cdr3_nt: TGTGCCATCAGTGACCGGACAGGGGGTAGAGAGACCCAGTACTTC
d_call: TRBD1; clone_size: many; j_call: TRBJ2-7; v_call: TRBV20-1; cdr3_aa: CSATDRGYEQYF; cdr3_nt: TGCAGTGCTACAGACAGGGGCTACGAGCAGTACTTC
d_call: TRBD1; clone_size: few; j_call: TRBJ2-4; v_call: TRBV7-8; cdr3_aa: CASSLTGIAKNIQYF; cdr3_nt: TGTGCCAGCAGCTTGACAGGGATAGCCAAAAACATTCAGTACTTC
d_call: TRBD2; clone_size: .; j_call: TRBJ2-1; v_call: TRBV12-3/TRBV12-4; cdr3_aa: CASSWPRTSGLQSSYNEQFF; cdr3_nt: TGTGCCAGCAGTTGGCCCCGGACTAGCGGGCTCCAAAGCTCCTACAATGAGCAGTTCTTC
d_call: .; clone_size: .; j_call: TRBJ1-3; v_call: TRBV5-4; cdr3_aa: CASKGSSGNTIYF; cdr3_nt: TGTGCCAGCAAAGGCAGCTCTGGAAACACCATATATTTT
d_call: .; clone_size: .; j_call: TRBJ2-7; v_call: TRBV5-6; cdr3_aa: CASSLWQRNYEQYF; cdr3_nt: TGTGCCAGCAGCTTGTGGCAGAGAAACTACGAGCAGTACTTC